The 28 T cell receptor beta chains below were found in one sample sequenced in a study of cytomegalovirus exposure and HLA in healthy donors (dated by TCRdb to 2017 to 2019). Receptor amplification or capture employed the immunoSEQ multiplex PCR assay. For the multiplex PCR, a mixture combining 60 forward primers for TCR Vbeta segments and 13 reverse primers for TCR Jbeta segments was used. As stored in TCRdb, this immuneACCESS dataset retains in-frame rearrangements with V and J assigned. A fraction of the clones does not appear; measured against another copy, unresolved V genes explain less than half of the discrepancy, and the remainder lacks a known reason. In all, the sample holds 95,000 to 150,000 clones, and roughly 9% of those were seen once. Clones ranked in the top ten supply 6% to 7.5% of the sample. Sequencing was done on a sample of PBMCs. These receptors were collected from a woman aged 40-49 years in good health and CMV-seropositive.

The chain employs TRBV28 and TRBJ1-2; 9 nucleotides line up with TRBD1. With V trimmed by 5 bases and J by 2 bases, 3 bases remained unmatched. The CDR3 sequence is 14 residues long. Germline CDR1 MDHEN, CDR2 SYDVKM. The CDR3 sequence is CASSQGQGNYGYTF. CDR3 bases: TGTGCCAGCAGTCAAGGACAGGGGAACTATGGCTACACCTTC.

The genes are TRBV2 and TRBJ2-7, with D perhaps matching TRBD1 (5 bases). Trimming pared 7 bases from V and 4 bases from J, leaving 14 bases between. Germline V gene lookup returns CDR1 SNHLY and CDR2 FYNNEI. This CDR3 is 13 amino acids long. The CDR3: CASKKDTGYEQYF. For the CDR3, the DNA is TGTGCCAGCAAAAAGGACACTGGTTACGAGCAGTACTTC.

This clone appeared a few times. The rearrangement links TRBV27 to TRBJ1-1; TRBD1 matches at 8 bases. V was clipped by 6 bases and J by 2 bases; unmatched bases: 2. Germline assignment: CDR1 MNHEY and CDR2 SMNVEV (reference sequence). There are 13 residues in the CDR3. The CDR3 nucleotides read TGTGCCAGCAGAGACAGGGGAAACACTGAAGCTTTCTTT. It yields the protein CASRDRGNTEAFF.

The chain has TRBV6-6 and TRBJ1-1; 7 bases map to TRBD1. This CDR3 has 15 residues. From germline, CDR1 is MNHNY and CDR2 SVGAGI (reference sequence). J lost 3 bases, V lost 2 bases, and 6 bases had no gene match. The CDR3 here is CASSYGTVEYTEAFF. CDR3 nucleotides: TGTGCCAGCAGTTACGGGACAGTCGAGTACACTGAAGCTTTCTTT.

This clone came up a few times. The DNA of the CDR3 is TGTGCCAGCAGTCACGGGGACTATAGCTCCTACAATGAGCAGTTCTTC. Residues: CASSHGDYSSYNEQFF. This chain uses TRBV5-4 with TRBJ2-1; 7 bases line up with TRBD2. The V segment lost 5 bases and the J segment 0 bases; nucleotides outside the gene matches: 8. The CDR3 totals 16 residues. From germline, CDR1 is SGHNT and CDR2 YYREEE (reference sequence). The whole variable domain, remainder taken from reference TRBV5-4 and TRBJ2-1, is ETGVTQSPTHLIKTRGQQVTLRCSSQSGHNTVSWYQQALGQGPQFIFQYYREEENGRGNFPPRFSGLQFPNYSSELNVNALELDDSALYLCASSHGDYSSYNEQFFGPGTRLTVL.

This clone was counted a few times. This rearrangement joins TRBV6-5 to TRBJ1-6, with D maybe TRBD1 (6 bases). The CDR3 runs 13 residues. Trimming shortened V by 11 bases and J by 4 bases, and 12 bases separated the two germline ends. Germline V gives CDR1 MNHEY, CDR2 SVGAGI. CDR3 residues: CASFRGYNSPLHF. The CDR3 DNA is TGTGCCTCCTTCAGGGGTTATAATTCACCCCTCCACTTT.

This clone came up a few times. The same CDR3 also results from other DNA sequences found in this sample. J is TRBJ1-4 and V is TRBV4-1; 7 bases agree with TRBD1. CDR3 length: 15 amino acids. V was pared by 0 bases and J by 8 bases, with 6 bases of the junction left unmatched. Per germline, CDR1 MGHRA and CDR2 YSYEKL. Written as DNA, the CDR3 is TGCGCCAGCAGCCAAGAGCGACAGGGACGCGAAAAACTGTTTTTT. It specifies CASSQERQGREKLFF.

This clone was recorded a few times. This chain connects TRBV9 to TRBJ2-7; TRBD1 matches at 11 bases. The CDR3 consists of 14 residues. Germline CDR1 reads SGDLS; CDR2 reads YYNGEE. V lost 3 bases, J lost 3 bases, and 2 bases stayed unmatched. The CDR3 loop reads CASSEGQGVYEQYF. The DNA of the CDR3 is TGTGCCAGCAGCGAGGGACAGGGGGTCTACGAGCAGTACTTC.

V and J are TRBV6-1 and TRBJ1-1; 8 nucleotides line up with TRBD1. The V and J ends lost 4 bases and 5 bases, in that order; junction bases with no gene match: 9. CDR1 MNHNS and CDR2 SASEGT come from the germline V gene. This CDR3 has 15 amino acids. As DNA, the CDR3 is TGTGCCAGCAGTGCCCTCCCAGGGGGCGCGACTGAAGCTTTCTTT. Encoded protein: CASSALPGGATEAFF.

This clone showed up just a few times. An end of the junction does not agree with germline; a read error may underlie this. The V gene is TRBV5-1, the J gene TRBJ2-3; TRBD2 agrees at 11 bases. Germline values: CDR1 SGHRS, CDR2 YFSETQ. CDR3 size: 18 residues. The CDR3 reads CASSSTTSSGGLPGILSF. CDR3 nucleotides: TGCGCCAGCAGCTCCACGACCTCTAGCGGGGGGCTCCCAGGGATACTGTCTTTT. Using reference TRBV5-1 and TRBJ2-3 for the parts outside the CDR3, the full variable domain is KAGVTQTPRYLIKTRGQQVTLSCSPISGHRSVSWYQQTPGQGLQFLFEYFSETQRNKGNFPGRFSGRQFSNSRSEMNVSTLELGDSALYLCASSSTTSSGGLPGILSFGPGTRLTVL.

A note on this clone: The final CDR3 position lacks the conserved phenylalanine or tryptophan, pointing to a likely read error. This chain joins TRBV5-6 and TRBJ1-1; D unresolved. The CDR3 length is 12 residues. CDR1 is SGHDT and CDR2 is YYEEEE in the germline V gene. Trimming removed 4 bases at V and 4 bases at J, with 8 bases between. The CDR3 protein is CASSLGSTEAFL. DNA for the CDR3: TGTGCCAGCAGCCTGGGGAGCACTGAAGCTTTCTTG.

This clone was recorded a few times. This chain uses TRBV21-1 with TRBJ1-2. TRBV21-1 represents a pseudogene. The CDR3 is 15 amino acids. The CDR3 DNA sequence: TGTGCCAGCAGCAAAGTTAAGGAGGGCCTTTATGGCTACACCTTC. This gives the protein CASSKVKEGLYGYTF.

The genes are TRBV5-6 and TRBJ2-5, with a tentative D call TRBD2 (6 bases). The end of the DNA is better explained by TRBJ2-7, so the J call may be wrong. The CDR3 is 13 residues long. Germline CDR1 is SGHDT and CDR2 is YYEEEE. CDR3 protein: CASSSGLSYEQYF. Written as DNA, the CDR3 is TGTGCCAGCAGCTCGGGACTGAGCTACGAGCAGTACTTC.

The rearrangement links TRBV7-8 to TRBJ1-1; D is undetermined. Trimming pared 5 bases from V and 0 bases from J, leaving 22 bases between. This CDR3 contains 18 residues. CDR1 is SGHVS and CDR2 is FQNEAQ in the germline V gene. CDR3 sequence: CASSEVLGVRIMNTEAFF. The DNA for the CDR3 is TGTGCCAGCAGCGAGGTTCTCGGGGTTCGGATAATGAACACTGAAGCTTTCTTT.

This clone was seen a handful of times. This rearrangement joins TRBV10-1 to TRBJ1-6; no clear D. Germline assignment: CDR1 WNHNN and CDR2 SYGVQD (reference sequence). This CDR3 contains 14 residues. V gave up 4 bases and J gave up 10 bases, with 14 bases separating them. In DNA form, the CDR3 reads TGCGCCAGCAGTGTTTGGAGCCCCCCATCACCCCTCCACTTT. The encoded protein is CASSVWSPPSPLHF.

The table lists this clone with a count of one. The chain links TRBV18 to TRBJ2-3; 10 nucleotides agree with TRBD2. V lost 5 bases and J lost 1; bases outside the gene matches: 3. Germline V gene lookup returns CDR1 KGHSH and CDR2 LQKENI. The CDR3 runs 15 residues. CDR3 nucleotides: TGTGCCAGCTCAATAGCGGGGGGCCGCACAGATACGCAGTATTTT. Protein sequence: CASSIAGGRTDTQYF.

About this clone itself: Its ends do not fully match the called genes, so a read error is possible. J is TRBJ2-7 and V is TRBV28, with 7 bases lining up with TRBD1. The CDR3 consists of 11 residues. Germline-derived CDR1 and CDR2 are MDHEN and SYDVKM. In nucleotides, the CDR3 is TGTGCCAGCAGTTCCGACAGGGCCCGTTCCTTC. This codes for CASSSDRARSF.

The chain carries TRBV30 and TRBJ1-1; 9 bases fit TRBD1. The V gene end was trimmed by 6 bases and the J gene end by 2 bases; junction bases not matched to a gene: 4. The germline CDR1 and CDR2 sequences are GTSNPN and SVGIG (reference sequence). The CDR3 is 13 residues long. The CDR3 spells CACRTGDNTEAFF. The CDR3 DNA is TGTGCCTGCCGGACAGGGGACAACACTGAAGCTTTCTTT.

The rearrangement uses TRBV9 and TRBJ2-7, with 9 bases identical to TRBD1. Germline loops: CDR1 SGDLS, CDR2 YYNGEE. This CDR3 region has 16 residues. With V trimmed by 4 bases and J by 5 bases, 13 bases remained unmatched. The chain's CDR3 is CASSPSGDRALNEQYF. The CDR3 DNA sequence: TGTGCCAGCAGCCCCAGCGGGGACAGGGCTTTAAACGAGCAGTACTTC.

The chain couples TRBV6-1 to TRBJ2-7, with D possibly matching TRBD1 (6 bases). Trimming shortened V by 9 bases and J by 0 bases, and 12 bases separated the two germline ends. Germline assignment: CDR1 MNHNS and CDR2 SASEGT. There are 13 residues in the CDR3. CDR3 loop: CASSTGYSYEQYF. DNA of the CDR3: TGTGCCAGTTCGACAGGTTACTCCTACGAGCAGTACTTC.

The V and J genes are TRBV6-5 and TRBJ2-7; the match to TRBD1 covers 7 bases. Unmatched junction bases numbered 8, after V lost 4 bases and J lost 2 bases. This CDR3 contains 15 residues. Per the germline V gene, CDR1 is MNHEY and CDR2 is SVGAGI. The CDR3 DNA is TGTGCCAGCAGTTCGGACAGGTTTAACGCCTACGAGCAGTACTTC. The encoded protein is CASSSDRFNAYEQYF.

This clone has only a few counts. At one end the junction does not follow the germline gene, possibly because of a read error. V usage is TRBV25-1 and J usage is TRBJ1-5; no definite D call. The CDR3 is 14 amino acids. The germline V gene encodes CDR1 MGHDK and CDR2 SYGVNS. As DNA, the CDR3 is TGTGCCAGCAGTGGAGGGAAAGGCAATCAGCCCCAGAATTTT. This codes for CASSGGKGNQPQNF.

This clone was seen a handful of times. This rearrangement joins TRBV11-2 to TRBJ1-2, with 7 positions matching TRBD1. The CDR3 consists of 16 residues. J lost 5 bases, V lost 0 bases, and 9 bases had no gene match. Germline V gene lookup returns CDR1 SGHAT and CDR2 FQNNGV. CDR3 sequence: CASSLDWTGDSYGYTF. CDR3 in DNA: TGTGCCAGCAGCTTAGATTGGACAGGAGATTCGTATGGCTACACCTTC. The variable domain in full, with the rest retrieved from reference TRBV11-2 and TRBJ1-2, is EAGVAQSPRYKIIEKRQSVAFWCNPISGHATLYWYQQILGQGPKLLIQFQNNGVVDDSQLPKDRFSAERLKGVDSTLKIQPAKLEDSAVYLCASSLDWTGDSYGYTFGSGTRLTVV.

The rearrangement uses TRBV4-1 and TRBJ2-7; D gene ambiguous. Germline V gene lookup returns CDR1 MGHRA and CDR2 YSYEKL. The CDR3 consists of 15 residues. Trimming took off 0 bases at V and 0 bases at J, with 9 bases between the two ends. The CDR3 is CASSQEARSSYEQYF. CDR3 nucleotide sequence: TGCGCCAGCAGCCAAGAAGCGAGGAGCTCCTACGAGCAGTACTTC.

This clone came up a few times. V is TRBV2 and J is TRBJ2-7, with D possibly being TRBD2 (6 bases). The CDR3 runs to 12 residues. The V end was cut by 6 bases, the J end by 4 bases, with 10 bases between. The germline CDR1 and CDR2 sequences are SNHLY and FYNNEI. The CDR3 sequence is CASREEGYEQYF. The CDR3 DNA follows: TGTGCCAGCAGGGAGGAGGGTTACGAGCAGTACTTC.

The chain has TRBV4-1 and TRBJ1-2; D ambiguous. The CDR3 has 15 amino acids. Germline-derived CDR1 and CDR2 are MGHRA and YSYEKL. The ends were cut back, 1 base at V and 3 bases at J, with 12 bases in the middle. CDR3 residues: CASSQVRHADYGYTF. CDR3 sequence (DNA): TGCGCCAGCAGCCAAGTTCGGCACGCGGACTATGGCTACACCTTC.

This clone was counted only a few times. The chain recombines TRBV2 with TRBJ1-5; D is perhaps TRBD1 (5 bases). Germline V gene data show CDR1 as SNHLY and CDR2 as FYNNEI. V was trimmed by 7 bases and J by 1 base, leaving 14 bases between them. This CDR3 contains 15 residues. CDR3 sequence reads: CASIDSGGSNQPQHF. The CDR3 nucleotides are TGTGCCAGCATAGACAGTGGAGGGAGCAATCAGCCCCAGCATTTT. The whole variable domain, filled in from reference TRBV2 and TRBJ1-5, reads EPEVTQTPSHQVTQMGQEVILRCVPISNHLYFYWYRQILGQKVEFLVSFYNNEISEKSEIFDDQFSVERPDGSNFTLKIRSTKLEDSAMYFCASIDSGGSNQPQHFGDGTRLSIL.

The table lists this clone with a few counts. J is TRBJ2-1 and V is TRBV19, with D perhaps matching TRBD2 (6 bases). Germline V gene data show CDR1 as LNHDA and CDR2 as SQIVND (reference sequence). Trimming pared 1 base from V and 6 bases from J, leaving 16 bases between. The CDR3 is 16 residues long. DNA of the CDR3: TGTGCCAGTAGTATAGGGAGGGCAGGGAGAGTCAATGAGCAGTTCTTC. This encodes CASSIGRAGRVNEQFF.